The 2 T cell receptor beta chains given below trace back to one sample, sequenced in a study of blood T cells in healthy people across ages. Primed by a sample-barcoded 5' primer and a J-beta primer mix, a second PCR proceeded for about 6 to 12 cycles. Using its own MiXCR run on the 5' RACE reads, TCRdb lists one record per CDR3 protein. The sample shows some 1,800,000 distinct CDR3 sequences, about 39% of them seen only once. Sample: blood. Receptor source: a human donor in good health.

The chain recombines TRBV18 with TRBJ2-2, with unresolved D. This CDR3 is 14 amino acids long. V was pared by 3 bases and J by 1 base, with 6 bases between. Looked up from germline, CDR1 is KGHSH and CDR2 is LQKENI. CDR3 region: CASSPQRNTGELFF. CDR3 nucleotides: TGTGCCAGCTCACCTCAGAGGAACACCGGGGAGCTGTTTTTT.

The J gene is TRBJ2-1, the V gene TRBV2; 11 bases map to TRBD2. CDR3 length equals 15 residues. Trimming at V came to 8 bases and at J to 7 bases, leaving 10 bases not matched to a gene. In germline, CDR1 is SNHLY, CDR2 FYNNEI. CDR3 DNA: TGTGCCAGCCGTTCTTTAGCGGGGGGGATGAATGAGCAGTTCTTC. Its translation is CASRSLAGGMNEQFF.